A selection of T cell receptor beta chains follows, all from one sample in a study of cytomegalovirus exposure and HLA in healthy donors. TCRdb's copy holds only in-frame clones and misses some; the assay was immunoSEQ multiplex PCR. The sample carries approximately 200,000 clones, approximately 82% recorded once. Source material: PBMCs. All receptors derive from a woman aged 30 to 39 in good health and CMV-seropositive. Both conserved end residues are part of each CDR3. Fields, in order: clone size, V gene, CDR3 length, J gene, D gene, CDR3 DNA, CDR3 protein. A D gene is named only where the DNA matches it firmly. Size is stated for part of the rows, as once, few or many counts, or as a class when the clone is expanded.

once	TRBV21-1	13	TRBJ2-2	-	TGTGCCAGCAGCCAGGTGTATTCCGGGGAGCTGTTTTTT	CASSQVYSGELFF
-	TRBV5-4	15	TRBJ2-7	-	TGTGCCAGCAGCAATCCCGGGACACCCTCCTACGAGCAGTACTTC	CASSNPGTPSYEQYF
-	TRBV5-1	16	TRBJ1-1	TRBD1	TGCGCCAGCAGCACGGGACTGGACAGGGGGCTCACTGAAGCTTTCTTT	CASSTGLDRGLTEAFF
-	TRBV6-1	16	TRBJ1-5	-	TGTGCCAGCAGTGTGGTAGGGGCTACGAGCAATCAGCCCCAGCATTTT	CASSVVGATSNQPQHF
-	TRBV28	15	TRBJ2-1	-	TGTGCCAGCACCCCGGGATTCAACTCCTACAATGAGCAGTTCTTC	CASTPGFNSYNEQFF
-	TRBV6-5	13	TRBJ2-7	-	TGTGCCAGCAGTTGGACGGGAACCTACGAGCAGTACTTC	CASSWTGTYEQYF
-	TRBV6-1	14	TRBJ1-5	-	TGTGCCAGCAGTGAAGCGGGAGGGTATCAGCCCCAGCATTTT	CASSEAGGYQPQHF
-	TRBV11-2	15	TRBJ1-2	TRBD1	TGTGCCAGCAGCGCACAGGGGACAGGGGTTTCCTACTACACCTTC	CASSAQGTGVSYYTF
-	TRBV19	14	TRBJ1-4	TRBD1	TGTGCCAGTAGTCCGGGACAGCGAAATGAAAAACTGTTTTTT	CASSPGQRNEKLFF
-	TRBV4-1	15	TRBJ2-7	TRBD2	TGCGCCAGCAGCGCCGGGACTAGCGGGAGCTCCGAGCAGTACTTC	CASSAGTSGSSEQYF
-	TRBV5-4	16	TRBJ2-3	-	TGTGCCAGCAGCCCGACCAGACAGACCAGCACAGATACGCAGTATTTT	CASSPTRQTSTDTQYF
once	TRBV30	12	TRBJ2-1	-	TGTGCCTGGAAACCGGAGGGGAATGAGCAGTTCTTC	CAWKPEGNEQFF
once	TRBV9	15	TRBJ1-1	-	TGTGCCAGCAGCCTTAGGACGGGAGAAAACACTGAAGCTTTCTTT	CASSLRTGENTEAFF
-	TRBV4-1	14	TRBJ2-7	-	TGCGCCAGCAGCCAGGAAAGACAGAACTACGAGCAGTACTTC	CASSQERQNYEQYF
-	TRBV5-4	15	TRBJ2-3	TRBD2	TGTGCCAGCAGCCGGAGCGGGACTAGCACAGATACGCAGTATTTT	CASSRSGTSTDTQYF
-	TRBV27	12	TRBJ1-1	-	TGTGCCAGCAGTTTACAGTCCACTGAAGCTTTCTTT	CASSLQSTEAFF
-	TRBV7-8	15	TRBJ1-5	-	TGTGCCAGCAGCTTAGGAGGCCATCAAGTCCAGCCCCAGCATTTT	CASSLGGHQVQPQHF
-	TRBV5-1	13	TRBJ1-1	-	TGCGCCAGCACACAACGACAGAACACTGAAGCTTTCTTT	CASTQRQNTEAFF
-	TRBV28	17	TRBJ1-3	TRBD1	TGTGCCAGCAGTTCCTCGGTAGGGGGCATTTCTGGAAACACCATATATTTT	CASSSSVGGISGNTIYF
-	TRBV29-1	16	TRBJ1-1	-	TGCAGCGTTGAAGAAGATGGCAGGCCGGTCCACCATGAAGCTTTCTTT	CSVEEDGRPVHHEAFF
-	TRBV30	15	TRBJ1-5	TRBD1	TGTGCCTGGAGTACTGGACAGGGGACGAATCAGCCCCAGCATTTT	CAWSTGQGTNQPQHF
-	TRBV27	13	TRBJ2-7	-	TGTGCCAGCAGTTTAGGGCAACCCTACGAGCAGTACTTC	CASSLGQPYEQYF
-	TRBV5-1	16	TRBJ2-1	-	TGCGCCAGCAGCCCGGACCCGGGACAATCCTACAATGAGCAGTTCTTC	CASSPDPGQSYNEQFF
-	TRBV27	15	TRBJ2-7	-	TGTGCCAGCTCCGTAAGGTTCACCGCGGGCTACGAGCAGTACTTC	CASSVRFTAGYEQYF
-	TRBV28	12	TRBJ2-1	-	TGTGCCAGCAGTTTACTCCTATATGAGCAGTTCTTC	CASSLLLYEQFF
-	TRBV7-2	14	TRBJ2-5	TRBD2	TGTGCCAGCAGCTTAGTAGCGGGATCGGAGACCCAGTACTTC	CASSLVAGSETQYF